The clone carrying this TCR beta chain was picked up a small number of times. This entry is derived from a study of TIL therapy for anti-PD-1-resistant metastatic lung cancer. Study-wide context: Median tumor mutation burden was roughly 1.5 mutations per megabase.

Sequencing used immunoSEQ v3. Sequencing depth was some 2 million read pairs for survey level, roughly 4.5-6.5 million for deep. The assay was immunoSEQ multiplex PCR, and TCRdb's table has in-frame clones only and misses some. The data hold tens of thousands of clones, with 73% observed a single time. Time point given: pre-treatment sample, taken before nivolumab and TIL therapy. Patients were adults with stage 4 NSCLC. V was trimmed by 5 bases and J by 7 bases, leaving 16 bases between them. In germline, CDR1 is MNHEY, CDR2 SVGAGI. The CDR3 length is 14 residues. This sequence joins TRBV6-5 and TRBJ2-3; D may be TRBD2 (7 bases). The material was blood, obtained at baseline. The clonotype originates from a person aged 25 to 80 with non-small cell lung cancer. The CDR3 sequence is CASSGGGLGNTQYF. The CDR3 coding sequence is TGTGCCAGCAGTGGCGGGGGCCTGGGTAATACGCAGTATTTT.